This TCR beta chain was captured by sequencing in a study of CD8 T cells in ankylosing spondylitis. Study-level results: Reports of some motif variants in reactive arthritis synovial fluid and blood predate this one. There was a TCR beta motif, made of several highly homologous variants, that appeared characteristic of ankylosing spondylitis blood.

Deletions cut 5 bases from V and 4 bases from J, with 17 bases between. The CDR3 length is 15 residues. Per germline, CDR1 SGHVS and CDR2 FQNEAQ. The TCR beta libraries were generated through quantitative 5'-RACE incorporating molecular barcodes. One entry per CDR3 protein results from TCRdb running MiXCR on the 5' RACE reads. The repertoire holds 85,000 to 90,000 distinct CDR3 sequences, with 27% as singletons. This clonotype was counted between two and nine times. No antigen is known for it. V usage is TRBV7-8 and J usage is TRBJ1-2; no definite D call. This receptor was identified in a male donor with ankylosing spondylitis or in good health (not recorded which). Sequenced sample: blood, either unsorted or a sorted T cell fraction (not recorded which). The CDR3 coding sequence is TGTGCCAGCAGCCTCTATATGGACGGGCTCTATGGCTACACCTTC. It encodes CASSLYMDGLYGYTF.